This T cell receptor (beta chain) was retrieved from a study of CD8+ T cells in alopecia areata. As for the study in general: Treated patients were given 5 to 10 mg oral tofacitinib twice daily. Broader study findings: Alopecia totalis/universalis scalp especially showed more expanded CD8+ clones than normal scalp. In scalp and blood, many expanded lesional clones persisted during tofacitinib. Only a single nonresponder existed, so baseline CD8+ expansion links stay unclear.

The CDR3 covers 15 residues. Germline V gives CDR1 PRHDT, CDR2 FYEKMQ (reference sequence). V was pared by 5 bases and J by 8 bases, with 9 bases of the junction left unmatched. The authors extracted RNA and reverse transcribed it into cDNA as the sequencing template. Sequenced by immunoSEQ multiplex PCR; TCRdb stores in-frame clones only, minus some. Of roughly 200,000 clones listed, roughly 53% were seen once; the top ten hold approximately 10%. Treatment described: oral pan-JAK inhibitor, 5-10 mg twice daily. In regard to this clone: Antigen: not known.

This clonotype originated in a human donor with alopecia areata. The specimen comprised CD8+ T cells sorted from blood, sampled at week 24, from a patient treated with tofacitinib. V usage is TRBV13 and J usage is TRBJ2-1, with 10 nucleotides matching TRBD1. The CDR3 nucleotides read TGTGCCAGCAGCCAAACCGGGACAGGGGTCCATGAGCAGTTCTTC. It codes for CASSQTGTGVHEQFF.